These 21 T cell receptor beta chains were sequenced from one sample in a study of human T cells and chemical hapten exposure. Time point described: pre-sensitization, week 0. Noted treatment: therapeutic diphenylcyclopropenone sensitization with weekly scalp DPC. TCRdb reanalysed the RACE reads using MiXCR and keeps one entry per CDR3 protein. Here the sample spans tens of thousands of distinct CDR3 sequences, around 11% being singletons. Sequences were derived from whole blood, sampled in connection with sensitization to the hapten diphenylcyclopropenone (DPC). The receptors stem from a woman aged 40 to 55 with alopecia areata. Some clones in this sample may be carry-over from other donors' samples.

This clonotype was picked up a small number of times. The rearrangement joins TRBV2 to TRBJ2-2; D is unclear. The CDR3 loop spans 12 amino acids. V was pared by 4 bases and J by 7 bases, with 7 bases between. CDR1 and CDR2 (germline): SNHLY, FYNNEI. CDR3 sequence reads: CASSGRGGELFF. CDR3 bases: TGTGCCAGCAGTGGGCGCGGCGGGGAGCTGTTTTTT.

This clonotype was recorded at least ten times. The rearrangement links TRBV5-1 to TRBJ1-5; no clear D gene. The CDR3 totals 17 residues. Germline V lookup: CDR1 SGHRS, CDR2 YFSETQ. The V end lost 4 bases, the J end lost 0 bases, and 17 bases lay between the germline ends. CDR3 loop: CASSPTPTEYSNQPQHF. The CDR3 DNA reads TGCGCCAGCAGCCCGACTCCGACGGAATATAGCAATCAGCCCCAGCATTTT.

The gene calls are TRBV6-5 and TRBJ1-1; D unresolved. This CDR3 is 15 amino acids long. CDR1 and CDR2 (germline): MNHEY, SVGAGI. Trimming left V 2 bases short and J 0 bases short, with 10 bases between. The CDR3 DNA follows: TGTGCCAGCAGTTACCTGGCAGGTTTGAACACTGAAGCTTTCTTT. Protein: CASSYLAGLNTEAFF.

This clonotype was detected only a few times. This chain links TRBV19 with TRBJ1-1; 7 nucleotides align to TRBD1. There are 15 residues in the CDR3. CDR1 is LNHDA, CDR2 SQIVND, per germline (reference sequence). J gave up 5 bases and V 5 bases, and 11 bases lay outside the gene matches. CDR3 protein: CASSDPGQQRTEAFF. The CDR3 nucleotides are TGTGCCAGTAGTGACCCGGGACAGCAAAGGACTGAAGCTTTCTTT.

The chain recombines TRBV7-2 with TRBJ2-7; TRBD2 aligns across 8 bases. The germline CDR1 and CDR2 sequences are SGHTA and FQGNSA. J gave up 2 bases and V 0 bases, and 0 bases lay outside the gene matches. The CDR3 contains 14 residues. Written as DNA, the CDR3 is TGTGCCAGCAGCTTAGCGCGGGGGGCCTACGAGCAGTACTTC. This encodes CASSLARGAYEQYF.

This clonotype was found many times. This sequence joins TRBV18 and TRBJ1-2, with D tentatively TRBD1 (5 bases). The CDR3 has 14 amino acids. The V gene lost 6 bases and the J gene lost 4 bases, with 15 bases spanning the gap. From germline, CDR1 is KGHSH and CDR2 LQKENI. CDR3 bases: TGTGCCAGCTCGACCGGGGGAGAGTTCTATGGCTACACCTTC. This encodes CASSTGGEFYGYTF.

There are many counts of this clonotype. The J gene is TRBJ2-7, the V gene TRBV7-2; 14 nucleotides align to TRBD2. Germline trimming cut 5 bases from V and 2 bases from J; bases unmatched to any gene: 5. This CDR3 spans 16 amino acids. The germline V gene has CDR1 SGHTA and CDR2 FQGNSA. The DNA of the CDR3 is TGTGCCAGCAGCCCGGGACTAGCGGGGGAGACCTACGAGCAGTACTTC. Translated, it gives CASSPGLAGETYEQYF.

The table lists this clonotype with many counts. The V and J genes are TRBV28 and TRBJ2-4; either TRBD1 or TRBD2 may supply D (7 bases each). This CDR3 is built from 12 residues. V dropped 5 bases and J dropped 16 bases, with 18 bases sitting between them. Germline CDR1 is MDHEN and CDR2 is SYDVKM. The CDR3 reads CASSTPTGRAYF. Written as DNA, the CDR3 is TGTGCCAGCAGTACCCCGACAGGGAGGGCTTACTTC.

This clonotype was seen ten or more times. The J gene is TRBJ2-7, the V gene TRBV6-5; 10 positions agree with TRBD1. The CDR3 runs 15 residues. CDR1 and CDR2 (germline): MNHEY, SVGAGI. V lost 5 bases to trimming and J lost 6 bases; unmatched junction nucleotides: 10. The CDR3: CASSPPGQGSLEQYF. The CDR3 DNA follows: TGTGCCAGCAGTCCCCCGGGACAGGGGTCTCTCGAGCAGTACTTC.

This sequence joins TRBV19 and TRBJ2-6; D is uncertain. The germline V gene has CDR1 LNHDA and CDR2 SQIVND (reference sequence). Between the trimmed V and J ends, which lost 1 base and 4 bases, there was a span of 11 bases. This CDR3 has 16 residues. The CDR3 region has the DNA TGTGCCAGTAGTATAGGCCTCCAGACCGGGGCCAACGTCCTGACTTTC. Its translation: CASSIGLQTGANVLTF. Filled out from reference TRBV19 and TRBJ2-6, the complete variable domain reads DGGITQSPKYLFRKEGQNVTLSCEQNLNHDAMYWYRQDPGQGLRLIYYSQIVNDFQKGDIAEGYSVSREKKESFPLTVTSAQKNPTAFYLCASSIGLQTGANVLTFGAGSRLTVL.

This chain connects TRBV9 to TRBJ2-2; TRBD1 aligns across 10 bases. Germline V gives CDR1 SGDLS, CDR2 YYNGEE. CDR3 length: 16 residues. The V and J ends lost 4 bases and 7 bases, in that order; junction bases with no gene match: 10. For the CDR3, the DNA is TGTGCCAGCAGCCCTCGACAGGGGGCGCCGGACGGGGAGCTGTTTTTT. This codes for CASSPRQGAPDGELFF.

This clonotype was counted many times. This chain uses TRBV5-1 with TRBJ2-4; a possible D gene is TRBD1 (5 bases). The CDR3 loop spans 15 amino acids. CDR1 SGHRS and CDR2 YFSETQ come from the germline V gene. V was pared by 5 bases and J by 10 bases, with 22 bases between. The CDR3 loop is CASSLRGVGVDIQYF. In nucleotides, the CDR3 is TGCGCCAGCAGTCTCAGAGGCGTAGGGGTTGATATTCAGTACTTC.

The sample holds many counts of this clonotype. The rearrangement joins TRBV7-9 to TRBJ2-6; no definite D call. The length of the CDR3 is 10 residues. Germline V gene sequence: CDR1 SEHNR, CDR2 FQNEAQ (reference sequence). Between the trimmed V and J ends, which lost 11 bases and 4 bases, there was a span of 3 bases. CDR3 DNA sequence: TGTGCCCCGGGGGCCAACGTCCTGACTTTC. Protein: CAPGANVLTF.

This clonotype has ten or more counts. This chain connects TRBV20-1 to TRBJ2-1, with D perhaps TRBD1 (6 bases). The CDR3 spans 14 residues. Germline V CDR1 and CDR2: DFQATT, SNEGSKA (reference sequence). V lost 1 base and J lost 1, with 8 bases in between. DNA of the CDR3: TGCAGTGCTAGAGGACAGGCTTCCTACAATGAGCAGTTCTTC. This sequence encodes CSARGQASYNEQFF.

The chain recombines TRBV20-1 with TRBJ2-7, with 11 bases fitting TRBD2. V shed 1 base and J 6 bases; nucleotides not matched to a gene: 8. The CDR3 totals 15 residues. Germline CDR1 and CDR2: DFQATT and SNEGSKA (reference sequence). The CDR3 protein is CSARGLAGGNGEQYF. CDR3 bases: TGCAGTGCTAGAGGTCTAGCGGGAGGAAACGGCGAGCAGTACTTC.

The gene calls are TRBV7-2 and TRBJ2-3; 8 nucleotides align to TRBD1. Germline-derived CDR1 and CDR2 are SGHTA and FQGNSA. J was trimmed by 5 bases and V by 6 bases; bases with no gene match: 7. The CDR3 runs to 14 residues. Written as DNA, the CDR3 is TGTGCCAGCAGTTTCGACAGGGGAATAGATACGCAGTATTTT. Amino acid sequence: CASSFDRGIDTQYF. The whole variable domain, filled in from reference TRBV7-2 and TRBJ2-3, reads GAGVSQSPSNKVTEKGKDVELRCDPISGHTALYWYRQSLGQGLEFLIYFQGNSAPDKSGLPSDRFSAERTGGSVSTLTIQRTQQEDSAVYLCASSFDRGIDTQYFGPGTRLTVL.

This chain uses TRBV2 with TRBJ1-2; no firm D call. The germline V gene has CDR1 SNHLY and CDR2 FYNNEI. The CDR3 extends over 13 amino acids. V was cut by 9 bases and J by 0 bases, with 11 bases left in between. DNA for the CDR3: TGTGCCAGGGTCGTTGGGGCTAACTATGGCTACACCTTC. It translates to CARVVGANYGYTF.

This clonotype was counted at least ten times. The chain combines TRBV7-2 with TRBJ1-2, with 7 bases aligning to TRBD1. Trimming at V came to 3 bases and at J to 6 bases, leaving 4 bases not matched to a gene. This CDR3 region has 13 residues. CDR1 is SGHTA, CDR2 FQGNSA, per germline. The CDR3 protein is CASSFRQGHGYTF. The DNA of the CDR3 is TGTGCCAGCAGCTTTAGACAGGGTCATGGCTACACCTTC.

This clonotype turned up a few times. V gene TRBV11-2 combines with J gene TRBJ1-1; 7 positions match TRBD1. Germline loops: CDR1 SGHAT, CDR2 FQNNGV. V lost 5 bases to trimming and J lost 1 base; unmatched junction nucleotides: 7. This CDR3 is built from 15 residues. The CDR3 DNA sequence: TGTGCCAGCAGCCCCAGGACAGGCGGGAACACTGAAGCTTTCTTT. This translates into CASSPRTGGNTEAFF.

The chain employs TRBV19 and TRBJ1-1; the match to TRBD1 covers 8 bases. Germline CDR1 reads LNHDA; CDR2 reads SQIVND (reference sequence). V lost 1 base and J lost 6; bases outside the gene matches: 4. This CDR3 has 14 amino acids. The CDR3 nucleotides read TGTGCCAGTAGTATAGGGGACAGGACATCTGAAGCTTTCTTT. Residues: CASSIGDRTSEAFF.

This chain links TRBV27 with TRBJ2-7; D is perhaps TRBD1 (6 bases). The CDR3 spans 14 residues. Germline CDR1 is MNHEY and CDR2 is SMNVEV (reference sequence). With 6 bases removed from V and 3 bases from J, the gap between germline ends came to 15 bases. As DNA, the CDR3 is TGTGCCAGCAGGCAACAGGGACATTACTACGAGCAGTACTTC. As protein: CASRQQGHYYEQYF.